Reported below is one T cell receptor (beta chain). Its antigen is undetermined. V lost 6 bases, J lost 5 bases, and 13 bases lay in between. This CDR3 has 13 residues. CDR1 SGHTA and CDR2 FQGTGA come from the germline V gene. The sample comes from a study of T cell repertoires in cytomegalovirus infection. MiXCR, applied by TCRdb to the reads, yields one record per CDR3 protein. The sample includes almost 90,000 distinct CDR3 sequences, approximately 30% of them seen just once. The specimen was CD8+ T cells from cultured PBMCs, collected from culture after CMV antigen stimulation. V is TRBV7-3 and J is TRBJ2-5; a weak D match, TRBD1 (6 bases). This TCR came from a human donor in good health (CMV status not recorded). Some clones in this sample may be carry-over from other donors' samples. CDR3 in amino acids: CASSTGFLETQYF. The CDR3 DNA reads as TGTGCCAGCAGTACAGGGTTCTTGGAGACCCAGTACTTC.